This T cell receptor beta chain was obtained from a study of T cells after posttransplantation cyclophosphamide. By frequency in the sample, this clone is medium-sized (0.01 to 0.1%). Its target is not known. Treatment was busulfan-fludarabine conditioning, a marrow graft, and cyclophosphamide on days +3 and +4. Sequencing used immunoSEQ multiplex PCR; TCRdb keeps in-frame clones, though not all of them. The sample holds 2,700 or so clones, and no clone turns up only once. The CDR3 consists of 13 residues. Trimming left V 5 bases short and J 3 bases short, with 11 bases between. Germline V CDR1 and CDR2: SGHNT, YYREEE (reference sequence). Overall study findings and caveats: Donor CD8+ memory clones often dominated recipient blood repertoires at later times.

V usage is TRBV5-4 and J usage is TRBJ1-1, with a weak D call TRBD1 (6 bases). The clonotype was recovered from a male patient aged 60-69 years who received an allogeneic stem cell transplant from a related donor and was CMV-positive. The graft donor may account for some of the T cells. The material was PBMCs, obtained after allogeneic stem cell transplant with posttransplant cyclophosphamide. The CDR3 is CASSFGQYTEAFF. CDR3 nucleotide sequence: TGTGCCAGCAGTTTTGGACAGTACACTGAAGCTTTCTTT.